A selection of T cell receptor beta chains follows, all from one sample in a study of regulatory T cells in long-lasting Graves disease. TCRdb re-derived calls from the multiplex PCR reads in MiXCR, one entry per CDR3 protein. The sample holds a few hundred thousand distinct CDR3 sequences, around 11% seen once. The same data also contributed to another study, on T cells in Graves' hyperthyroidism and ophthalmopathy.

Sequencing was performed on peripheral blood mononuclear cells (PBMCs), taken at new diagnosis, from a patient treated with antithyroid drugs. These receptors all come from a woman younger than 35 with Graves disease. Both conserved end residues are part of each CDR3. The D gene is left open where the match is weak. Expanded clones get a size class; other rows say once, few or many, or leave the size out.

cdr3_nt cdr3_aa clone_size j_call d_call v_call
TGTGCCAGCAGTTTATACGGGACCGGGGAGCTGTTTTTT CASSLYGTGELFF many TRBJ2-2 . TRBV28
TGTGCTAGTGGCCTCGACTTTGAGGGAGAGACCCAGTACTTC CASGLDFEGETQYF many TRBJ2-5 . TRBV12-5
TGTGCCAGCAGCCAAGAAAACAGGGCCCCTCTTTCCTACAATGAGCAGTTCTTC CASSQENRAPLSYNEQFF many TRBJ2-1 . TRBV3-1
TGTGCCAGTACAGCAGGGGGTTGGAGTTATGGGACTGAAGCTTTCTTT CASTAGGWSYGTEAFF many TRBJ1-1 TRBD1 TRBV19
TGCGCCAGCAGCCAAGTTGTGGGATCCTTGGAGACCCAGTACTTC CASSQVVGSLETQYF once TRBJ2-5 . TRBV4-1
TGTGCCAGCAGTTTAAGCGGACTGCCGATGGGCTACACCTTC CASSLSGLPMGYTF many TRBJ1-2 . TRBV27
TGTGCCAGCAGTACATCTGGCAATCAGCCCCAGCATTTT CASSTSGNQPQHF many TRBJ1-5 . TRBV12-3/TRBV12-4
TGCGCCAGCAGCCACGAGACCCCCGGGAGCACAGATACGCAGTATTTT CASSHETPGSTDTQYF . TRBJ2-3 . TRBV4-3
TGTGCCAGCAGCTGGGGAGATTTGGATGGCTACACCTTC CASSWGDLDGYTF many TRBJ1-2 . TRBV12-3/TRBV12-4
TGTGCCAGCAGGACCTGGGGGTGGGGTTCCTACAATGAGCAGTTCTTC CASRTWGWGSYNEQFF . TRBJ2-1 . TRBV12-3/TRBV12-4
TGCAGTGCTACGGACTCCGGGACAGGGGGAGATGAGCAGTTCTTC CSATDSGTGGDEQFF many TRBJ2-1 TRBD1 TRBV20-1
TGCAGCGTCGACGGGCTAGCGGGAGTCAGTGAGCAGTTCTTC CSVDGLAGVSEQFF many TRBJ2-1 TRBD2 TRBV29-1
TGTGCCAGCTCACCAAGGGTAGCGGGGGTCTACCGCACAGATACGCAGTATTTT CASSPRVAGVYRTDTQYF many TRBJ2-3 TRBD2 TRBV18
TGTGCCAGCAGTTTCCGACTAGCGGGAGGCACAGATACGCAGTATTTT CASSFRLAGGTDTQYF many TRBJ2-3 TRBD2 TRBV27
TGCGCCAGCAGTGAGTCACTAGCGCAGTACAATGAGCAGTTCTTC CASSESLAQYNEQFF many TRBJ2-1 TRBD2 TRBV10-2
TGTGCCAGCGGACAGCAAAGACAAGTAGCTTTCTTT CASGQQRQVAFF many TRBJ1-1 . TRBV6-1
TGTGCCACCAGTGATTCGACTAGCAGCCGGGGGTACTACGAGCAGTACTTC CATSDSTSSRGYYEQYF few TRBJ2-7 TRBD2 TRBV24-1
TGTGCCACCAGTGATAACGGCAGGGGAAATGGCGAGCAGTACTTC CATSDNGRGNGEQYF many TRBJ2-7 . TRBV24-1
TGTGCCAGCAGTTACTCGATACTAGGACAGAAGAATGGCTACACCTTC CASSYSILGQKNGYTF few TRBJ1-2 . TRBV6-5
TGTGCCAGTAGTTGGACAGGTTATTACAATGAGCAGTTCTTC CASSWTGYYNEQFF many TRBJ2-1 TRBD1 TRBV19
TGCGCCAGCAGCCAAGTTAGGGGACTAGCGGACGATACCGCCTACAATGAGCAGTTCTTC CASSQVRGLADDTAYNEQFF few TRBJ2-1 TRBD2 TRBV4-3
TGTGCCAGCGCGGCAGGGGATGCGAGCAATCAGCCCCAGCATTTT CASAAGDASNQPQHF many TRBJ1-5 . TRBV7-9
TGTGCCAGCAGCTCCCGAGGCACTAGCGGGGGGGAGCAGTTCTTC CASSSRGTSGGEQFF . TRBJ2-1 TRBD2 TRBV7-9
TGTGCCAGCAGCCCCACAGCTTATCCCTACGAGCAGTACTTC CASSPTAYPYEQYF many TRBJ2-7 . TRBV2
TGCAGCGTTGAAGGAACAGGGGAGCTCCAGCAGTACTTC CSVEGTGELQQYF few TRBJ2-7 TRBD1 TRBV29-1
TGTGCCATCAGGGGACAGATGAACACTGAAGCTTTCTTT CAIRGQMNTEAFF . TRBJ1-1 TRBD1 TRBV10-3
TGTGCCAGCAGCTCGACCGGGACGACCGGGAGAGGCTACACCTTC CASSSTGTTGRGYTF few TRBJ1-2 . TRBV7-3
TGTGCCAGCAGCCCAAGCGGGGGAGATGACAATGAGCAGTTCTTC CASSPSGGDDNEQFF many TRBJ2-1 TRBD2 TRBV7-6
TGCAGTGCTTATTTGGCGGGAGGAGACGGTGATGGCTACGAGCAGTACTTC CSAYLAGGDGDGYEQYF many TRBJ2-7 TRBD2 TRBV20-1
TGTGCCTGGGACAGATTGAACACTGAAGCTTTCTTT CAWDRLNTEAFF many TRBJ1-1 . TRBV30
TGTGCTAGTGGTTTGGTACTTCGGGGGCGGGAATACAATGAGCAGTTCTTC CASGLVLRGREYNEQFF few TRBJ2-1 . TRBV12-5
TGTGCCACCAGTGATTTTGGGGGGGATGAGCAGTTCTTC CATSDFGGDEQFF many TRBJ2-1 TRBD2 TRBV24-1
TGTGCCGTAACTAAGGGGATTGGTGAGACCCAGTACTTC CAVTKGIGETQYF few TRBJ2-5 . TRBV15
TGTGCCAGCAGTCATCTCCCGGGGGGGTACTATGGCTACACCTTC CASSHLPGGYYGYTF few TRBJ1-2 . TRBV27
TGCAGCGTTGGTGGACGTGGACGCGGGGAGCCCTACAATGAGCAGTTCTTC CSVGGRGRGEPYNEQFF many TRBJ2-1 . TRBV29-1
TGTGCCAGCACCCGGGGGGGAACTGAAGCTTTCTTT CASTRGGTEAFF many TRBJ1-1 . TRBV11-2
TGTGCCAGCAGCTTTCGCGGTGCCTACAATGAGCAGTTCTTC CASSFRGAYNEQFF many TRBJ2-1 . TRBV7-2